This is a list of T cell receptor beta chains from one sample in a study of shared clonotypes between healthy human individuals. The table came from immunoSEQ multiplex PCR; TCRdb's copy has only in-frame clones and leaves some out. The sample yields about 2.3 million clones, just over 90% seen once. The sample comprised naive CD4+ T cells from PBMCs. These receptors were collected from a man between 18 and 29 years old in good health. Some clones in this sample may be carry-over from other donors' samples. Each CDR3 is given with its conserved first and last residue. Each record gives: V gene, D gene, clone size, J gene, CDR3 protein, CDR3 DNA. The D gene is left open where the match is weak. The size of a clone is reported for some rows only, either as once, few or many, or as a class for expanded clones.

>TRBV2|TRBD1|.|TRBJ1-2
CASSRTGGADYGYTF
TGTGCCAGCAGCAGGACAGGGGGCGCAGACTATGGCTACACCTTC
>TRBV6-5|.|.|TRBJ2-5
CASRTQGVAETQYF
TGTGCCAGCAGGACACAGGGAGTGGCGGAGACCCAGTACTTC
>TRBV6-6|.|.|TRBJ2-3
CASSYSVGVADTQYF
TGTGCCAGCAGTTACTCGGTCGGCGTCGCAGATACGCAGTATTTT
>TRBV28|.|.|TRBJ2-7
CASGNRGGSGEQYF
TGTGCCAGCGGAAACAGGGGGGGCTCTGGCGAGCAGTACTTC
>TRBV28|.|.|TRBJ1-5
CASSYNQPQHF
TGTGCCAGCAGCTATAATCAGCCCCAGCATTTT
>TRBV28|TRBD1|.|TRBJ2-7
CASTRAAGGYEQYF
TGTGCCAGCACCCGGGCGGCAGGGGGCTACGAGCAGTACTTC
>TRBV6-1|.|.|TRBJ2-3
CAGRAGDGTDTQYF
TGTGCCGGCAGAGCGGGTGACGGTACAGATACGCAGTATTTT
>TRBV27|.|once|TRBJ2-7
CASSLGSVRGRGLLGEQYF
TGTGCCAGCAGTTTGGGCTCGGTGCGGGGACGGGGTCTATTAGGCGAGCAGTACTTC
>TRBV6-1|.|.|TRBJ1-2
CASSQSGGGYTF
TGTGCCAGCAGTCAGTCAGGCGGTGGCTACACCTTC
>TRBV28|.|once|TRBJ1-1
CASSSWGTGNTEAFF
TGTGCCAGCAGCTCTTGGGGGACGGGGAACACTGAAGCTTTCTTT
>TRBV28|TRBD1|once|TRBJ1-2
CASSLRVGTGTYGYTF
TGTGCCAGCAGTTTAAGGGTCGGGACAGGGACTTATGGCTACACCTTC
>TRBV7-8|TRBD2|few|TRBJ2-5
CASSPLEREETQYF
TGTGCCAGCAGCCCCCTGGAGCGGGAGGAGACCCAGTACTTC
>TRBV29-1|.|.|TRBJ2-7
CSVGWGVYEQYF
TGCAGCGTTGGCTGGGGGGTCTACGAGCAGTACTTC
>TRBV6-4|.|.|TRBJ2-7
CASSRGPTWYF
TGTGCCAGCAGTCGGGGTCCCACCTGGTACTTC